What follows are 26 T cell receptor beta chains derived from one specimen sequenced in a study of OX40 agonist ivuxolimab in advanced cancers. Libraries were prepared by immunoSEQ multiplex PCR; TCRdb keeps only in-frame clonotypes and omits some of them. The data show more than 50,000 clones, 65% to 90% seen once. The sample was CD4+ or CD8+ T cells sorted from blood, taken in a trial of the OX40 agonist ivuxolimab. These receptors all come from an adult with an advanced solid tumor such as melanoma, head and neck, liver or kidney cancer.

The chain links TRBV12-5 to TRBJ2-7, with a possible D match to TRBD2 (7 bases). CDR1 is LGHNT and CDR2 is FRNRAP in the germline V gene. Deletions cut 3 bases from V and 6 bases from J, with 12 bases between. This CDR3 contains 13 residues. CDR3 bases: TGTGCTAGTGGTTTAGGGGGGGTTGGCGAGCAGTACTTC. It encodes CASGLGGVGEQYF. Full variable domain (missing parts from reference TRBV12-5 and TRBJ2-7): DARVTQTPRHKVTEMGQEVTMRCQPILGHNTVFWYRQTMMQGLELLAYFRNRAPLDDSGMPKDRFSAEMPDATLATLKIQPSEPRDSAVYFCASGLGGVGEQYFGPGTRLTVT.

This sequence joins TRBV9 and TRBJ2-7, with 8 bases that match TRBD1. Germline V gene sequence: CDR1 SGDLS, CDR2 YYNGEE. Trimming at V came to 4 bases and at J to 5 bases, leaving 5 bases not matched to a gene. This CDR3 is built from 13 residues. The CDR3: CASSRGTGNEQYF. The CDR3, as DNA: TGTGCCAGCAGCCGAGGGACAGGTAACGAGCAGTACTTC.

V usage is TRBV10-3 and J usage is TRBJ1-5; D perhaps matches TRBD1 (6 bases). This CDR3 is built from 14 residues. Deletions cut 7 bases from V and 2 bases from J, with 12 bases between. Germline-derived CDR1 and CDR2 are ENHRY and SYGVKD. CDR3: CAINSRGGNQPQHF. DNA for the CDR3: TGTGCCATCAATTCCAGGGGTGGCAATCAGCCCCAGCATTTT.

This chain connects TRBV30 to TRBJ1-1; possibly TRBD1 for D (6 bases). The CDR3 totals 14 residues. The germline CDR1 and CDR2 sequences are GTSNPN and SVGIG (reference sequence). The V end was cut by 0 bases, the J end by 2 bases, with 10 bases between. CDR3 coding DNA: TGTGCCTGGAGTGTATCGGGGGGCAACACTGAAGCTTTCTTT. Its translation is CAWSVSGGNTEAFF.

This clone was found once. V is TRBV6-5 and J is TRBJ1-1; unclear D gene. Germline-derived CDR1 and CDR2 are MNHEY and SVGAGI. V was pared by 6 bases and J by 9 bases, with 14 bases between. CDR3 size: 12 residues. The CDR3 DNA follows: TGTGCCAGCAGCCAACACGGTTTTAAAGCTTTCTTT. This translates into CASSQHGFKAFF.

The chain recombines TRBV5-1 with TRBJ2-2, with D perhaps being TRBD1 or TRBD2 (6 bases each). Per the germline V gene, CDR1 is SGHRS and CDR2 is YFSETQ. The CDR3 length is 15 residues. Trimming shortened V by 3 bases and J by 6 bases, and 15 bases separated the two germline ends. CDR3 DNA: TGCGCCAGCAGCTCCGCCCTCGGGGGCGCCGGGGAGCTGTTTTTT. Its protein product is CASSSALGGAGELFF.

The chain joins TRBV5-6 to TRBJ1-2, with D uncertain. V shed 1 base and J shed 2 bases, with 6 bases lying between them. This CDR3 is 13 amino acids long. Germline values: CDR1 SGHDT, CDR2 YYEEEE. CDR3: CASSLTNNYGYTF. CDR3 nucleotide sequence: TGTGCCAGCAGCTTGACAAACAACTATGGCTACACCTTC.

The count of this clone is one. CDR3 region: CASSPPGGRGAEKLFF. As DNA, the CDR3 is TGTGCCAGCAGCCCCCCCGGCGGCAGGGGGGCGGAAAAACTGTTTTTT. V and J are TRBV7-9 and TRBJ1-4, with 7 bases aligning to TRBD1. The length of the CDR3 is 16 residues. V shed 5 bases and J 8 bases; nucleotides not matched to a gene: 14. Looked up from germline, CDR1 is SEHNR and CDR2 is FQNEAQ (reference sequence). Variable domain in full (rest from reference TRBV7-9 and TRBJ1-4): DTGVSQNPRHKITKRGQNVTFRCDPISEHNRLYWYRQTLGQGPEFLTYFQNEAQLEKSRLLSDRFSAERPKGSFSTLEIQRTEQGDSAMYLCASSPPGGRGAEKLFFGSGTQLSVL.

The J gene is TRBJ2-5, the V gene TRBV27, with D possibly being TRBD1 (6 bases). V shed 5 bases and J shed 3 bases, with 19 bases lying between them. CDR1 is MNHEY and CDR2 is SMNVEV in the germline V gene (reference sequence). This CDR3 is built from 16 residues. The CDR3 reads CASSLRPDREKETQYF. For the CDR3, the DNA is TGTGCCAGCAGTCTCCGCCCGGACAGAGAAAAAGAGACCCAGTACTTC.

The CDR3 nucleotides read TGTGCCAGCAGGGACTCAGGGGGACTAGCGGGAGTAAACGCCGGGGAGCTGTTTTTT. Its protein is CASRDSGGLAGVNAGELFF. This sequence joins TRBV5-8 and TRBJ2-2, with 14 bases identical to TRBD2. This CDR3 has 19 amino acids. The junction had 15 bases not matched to a gene; V was cut back by 5 bases and J by 6 bases. The germline V gene encodes CDR1 SGHTS and CDR2 YDEGEE.

The CDR3 spells CASRVVTDLVGQPQHF. The CDR3 DNA is TGTGCCAGCAGGGTGGTGACAGATCTCGTCGGTCAGCCCCAGCATTTT. The chain joins TRBV2 to TRBJ1-5; TRBD1 is a possible D gene (5 bases). Per the germline V gene, CDR1 is SNHLY and CDR2 is FYNNEI. Trimming left V 6 bases short and J 6 bases short, with 21 bases between. CDR3 length: 16 amino acids.

The J gene is TRBJ2-2, the V gene TRBV9; maybe TRBD2 (6 bases). The CDR3 loop spans 14 amino acids. Trimming cost V 4 bases and J 2 bases, with 9 bases left between them. The germline V gene encodes CDR1 SGDLS and CDR2 YYNGEE. Here the CDR3 DNA reads TGTGCCAGCAGCAATAGCGGAAACACCGGGGAGCTGTTTTTT. Translation: CASSNSGNTGELFF.

This clone was detected only a few times. The genes are TRBV28 and TRBJ2-2; D gene uncertain. From germline, CDR1 is MDHEN and CDR2 SYDVKM. The CDR3 is 14 residues long. With 6 bases removed from V and 0 bases from J, the gap between germline ends came to 8 bases. The CDR3 nucleotides are TGTGCCAGCAGAGAATTTTCGAACACCGGGGAGCTGTTTTTT. This gives the protein CASREFSNTGELFF.

As for this clone: Other DNA sequences in this specimen translate into the identical CDR3. This chain joins TRBV19 and TRBJ2-7; possible D gene TRBD1, 6 bases. The CDR3 covers 15 residues. Trimming took 1 base from V and 1 from J, leaving 11 bases between them. Germline V CDR1 and CDR2: LNHDA, SQIVND (reference sequence). The CDR3 region has the DNA TGTGCCAGTAGTATAGGGGCAGGGGTATCCTACGAGCAGTACTTC. Translation gives CASSIGAGVSYEQYF.

This clone was picked up one time. The chain employs TRBV27 and TRBJ2-7; a possible D gene is TRBD1 (5 bases). CDR3 size: 14 residues. From germline, CDR1 is MNHEY and CDR2 SMNVEV (reference sequence). Trimming removed 4 bases from V and 0 bases from J, with 10 bases in between. Here the CDR3 DNA reads TGTGCCAGCAGTTCCGACAGATTCTCCTACGAGCAGTACTTC. Translating gives CASSSDRFSYEQYF.

This rearrangement joins TRBV7-2 to TRBJ2-6; tentative D call: TRBD2 (5 bases). V was shortened by 1 base and J by 0 bases, with 10 bases between the two germline ends. Germline V CDR1 and CDR2: SGHTA, FQGNSA. The CDR3 totals 17 residues. The CDR3 bases are TGTGCCAGCAGCTTAGTCCTGGGGAGCTCTGGGGCCAACGTCCTGACTTTC. Its translation: CASSLVLGSSGANVLTF.

J is TRBJ2-1 and V is TRBV6-6, with unresolved D. The length of the CDR3 is 13 residues. The germline V and J ends were trimmed by 0 bases and 7 bases, with 7 bases remaining between them. Per the germline V gene, CDR1 is MNHNY and CDR2 is SVGAGI (reference sequence). The CDR3 nucleotides read TGTGCCAGCAGTTACTCGTTTGGGAATGAGCAGTTCTTC. Encoded protein: CASSYSFGNEQFF.

This clone was detected a few times. Additional DNA sequences in this sample encode the identical CDR3. The chain recombines TRBV2 with TRBJ1-5; D unresolved. V lost 3 bases, J lost 4 bases, and 7 bases lay in between. CDR3 size: 13 residues. Germline loops: CDR1 SNHLY, CDR2 FYNNEI. As DNA, the CDR3 is TGTGCCAGCAGTGAGATGGGGAATCAGCCCCAGCATTTT. As protein: CASSEMGNQPQHF.

The rearrangement links TRBV5-3 to TRBJ1-2, with 7 bases identical to TRBD1. TRBV5-3 is noted as an ORF with a role that remains uncertain. V lost 1 base to trimming and J lost 5 bases; unmatched junction nucleotides: 8. The CDR3 contains 15 residues. The CDR3 bases are TGTGCCAGAAGCTTGCCTTCGACAGGGCTTTATGGCTACACCTTC. Residues: CARSLPSTGLYGYTF.

The chain uses TRBV6-5 and TRBJ2-7; perhaps TRBD1 as D (5 bases). CDR3 length equals 12 residues. Germline CDR1 reads MNHEY; CDR2 reads SVGAGI. Trimming removed 4 bases at V and 3 bases at J, with 7 bases between. The CDR3 DNA reads TGTGCCAGCAGTTCGGACATCTACGAGCAGTACTTC. Translated, it gives CASSSDIYEQYF.

The V and J genes are TRBV16 and TRBJ1-5; D perhaps matches TRBD1 (6 bases). CDR1 KGHSY and CDR2 FQNENV come from the germline V gene. CDR3 length equals 16 residues. With 2 bases removed from V and 0 bases from J, the gap between germline ends came to 11 bases. The CDR3 region has the DNA TGTGCCAGCAGCCAAACCACAGGGTCTAGCAATCAGCCCCAGCATTTT. The encoded protein is CASSQTTGSSNQPQHF.

This chain connects TRBV5-6 to TRBJ1-1; no definite D call. The CDR3 spans 13 residues. V was pared by 5 bases and J by 5 bases, with 13 bases between. Germline CDR1 is SGHDT and CDR2 is YYEEEE. The CDR3 nucleotides read TGTGCCAGCAGTCTGAAGGCCCCAACTGAAGCTTTCTTT. It specifies CASSLKAPTEAFF.

This sequence joins TRBV6-1 and TRBJ2-6; TRBD1 aligns across 9 bases. The CDR3 length is 19 residues. V shed 3 bases, J shed 0 bases, and the junction held 9 bases outside the gene matches. Germline loops: CDR1 MNHNS, CDR2 SASEGT. The CDR3 region has the DNA TGTGCCAGCAGTGAGGGTTACGGGACAGGGCCCTCTGGGGCCAACGTCCTGACTTTC. It encodes CASSEGYGTGPSGANVLTF.

The chain uses TRBV27 and TRBJ1-3; the D is unclear. The germline V and J ends were trimmed by 8 bases and 0 bases, with 17 bases remaining between them. CDR1 and CDR2 from the germline V gene are MNHEY and SMNVEV (reference sequence). CDR3 size: 16 residues. Here the CDR3 reads CASGHFGRISGNTIYF. CDR3 coding DNA: TGTGCCAGCGGGCATTTCGGGAGAATCTCTGGAAACACCATATATTTT.

This chain links TRBV19 with TRBJ2-7; 9 nucleotides match TRBD1. This CDR3 comprises 15 residues. V lost 5 bases to trimming and J lost 6 bases; unmatched junction nucleotides: 11. CDR1 LNHDA and CDR2 SQIVND come from the germline V gene (reference sequence). CDR3 protein: CASSPKTGGLAEQYF. In DNA form, the CDR3 reads TGTGCCAGTAGTCCAAAGACAGGGGGGCTTGCCGAGCAGTACTTC.

The chain joins TRBV6-1 to TRBJ2-7; D ambiguous. V lost 3 bases to trimming and J lost 2 bases, with 8 bases between them. The germline gives CDR1 MNHNS, CDR2 SASEGT. There are 13 residues in the CDR3. This CDR3 is CASSDPAPYEQYF. CDR3 nucleotide sequence: TGTGCCAGCAGTGATCCAGCTCCCTACGAGCAGTACTTC.